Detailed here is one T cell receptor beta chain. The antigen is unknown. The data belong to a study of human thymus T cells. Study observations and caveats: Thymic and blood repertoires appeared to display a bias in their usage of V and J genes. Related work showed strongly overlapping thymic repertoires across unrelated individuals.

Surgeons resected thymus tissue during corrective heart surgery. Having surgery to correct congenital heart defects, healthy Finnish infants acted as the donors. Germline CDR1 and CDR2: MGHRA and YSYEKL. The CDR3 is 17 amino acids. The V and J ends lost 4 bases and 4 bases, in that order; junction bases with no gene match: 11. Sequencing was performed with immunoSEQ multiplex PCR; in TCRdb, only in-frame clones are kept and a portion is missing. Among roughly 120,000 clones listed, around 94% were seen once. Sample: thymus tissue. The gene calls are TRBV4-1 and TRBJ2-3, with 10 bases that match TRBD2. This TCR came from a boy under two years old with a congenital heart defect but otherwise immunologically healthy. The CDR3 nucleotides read TGCGCCAGCAGCCCTGAGGGTCTAGCGGGGGTCGCAGATACGCAGTATTTT. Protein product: CASSPEGLAGVADTQYF.